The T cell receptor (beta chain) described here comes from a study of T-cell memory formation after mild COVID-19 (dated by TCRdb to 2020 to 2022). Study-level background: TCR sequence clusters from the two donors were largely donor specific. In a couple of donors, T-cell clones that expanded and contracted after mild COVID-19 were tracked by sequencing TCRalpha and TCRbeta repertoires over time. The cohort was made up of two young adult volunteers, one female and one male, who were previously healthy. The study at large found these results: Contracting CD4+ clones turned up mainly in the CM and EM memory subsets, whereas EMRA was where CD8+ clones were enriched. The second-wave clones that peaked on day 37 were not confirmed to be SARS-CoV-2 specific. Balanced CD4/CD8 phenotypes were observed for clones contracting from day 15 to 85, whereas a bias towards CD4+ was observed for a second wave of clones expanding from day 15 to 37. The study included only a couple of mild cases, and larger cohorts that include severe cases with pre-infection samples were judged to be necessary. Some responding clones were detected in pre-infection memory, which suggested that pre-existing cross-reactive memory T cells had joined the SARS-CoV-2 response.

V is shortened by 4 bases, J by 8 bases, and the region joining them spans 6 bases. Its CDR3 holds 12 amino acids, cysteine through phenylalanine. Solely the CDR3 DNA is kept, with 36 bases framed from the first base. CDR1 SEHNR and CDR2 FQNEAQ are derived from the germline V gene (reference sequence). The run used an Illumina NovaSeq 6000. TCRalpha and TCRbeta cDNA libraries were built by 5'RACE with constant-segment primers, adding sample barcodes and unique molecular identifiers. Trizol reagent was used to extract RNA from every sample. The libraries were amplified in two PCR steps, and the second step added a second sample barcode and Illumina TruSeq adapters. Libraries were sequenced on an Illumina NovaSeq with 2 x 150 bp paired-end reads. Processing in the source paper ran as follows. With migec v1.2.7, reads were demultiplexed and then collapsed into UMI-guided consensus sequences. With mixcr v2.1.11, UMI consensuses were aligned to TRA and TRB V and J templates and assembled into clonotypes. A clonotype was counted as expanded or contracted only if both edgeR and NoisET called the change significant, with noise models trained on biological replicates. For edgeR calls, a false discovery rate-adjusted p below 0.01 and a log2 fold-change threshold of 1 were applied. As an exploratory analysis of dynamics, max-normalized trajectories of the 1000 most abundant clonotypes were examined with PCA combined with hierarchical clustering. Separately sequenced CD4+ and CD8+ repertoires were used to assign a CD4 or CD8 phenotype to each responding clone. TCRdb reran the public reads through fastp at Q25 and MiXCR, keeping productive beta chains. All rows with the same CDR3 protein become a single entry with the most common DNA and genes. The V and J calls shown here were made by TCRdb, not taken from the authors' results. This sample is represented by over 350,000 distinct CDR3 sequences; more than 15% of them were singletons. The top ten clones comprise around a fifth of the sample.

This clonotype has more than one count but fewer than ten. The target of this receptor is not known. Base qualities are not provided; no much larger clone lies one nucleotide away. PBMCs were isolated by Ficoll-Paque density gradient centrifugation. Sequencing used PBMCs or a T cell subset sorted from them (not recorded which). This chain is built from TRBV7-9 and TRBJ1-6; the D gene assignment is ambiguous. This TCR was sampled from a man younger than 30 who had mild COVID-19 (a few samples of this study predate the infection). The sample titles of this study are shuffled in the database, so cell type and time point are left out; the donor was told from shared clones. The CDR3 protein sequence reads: CASSSPHSPLHF. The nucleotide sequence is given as TGTGCCAGCAGCTCCCCTCATTCACCCCTCCACTTT.